These 20 T cell receptor beta chains were sequenced from one sample in a study of blood T cell repertoires in COVID-19. Assay: immunoSEQ multiplex PCR; the TCRdb copy retains only in-frame clones and omits some. Of roughly 70,000 clones in the sample, 75% to 85% were seen once. The specimen sequenced was peripheral blood. These receptors all come from a man in his 70s who had recovered from COVID-19.

The CDR3 spells CAWSRSGGSEAFF. The CDR3 nucleotides are TGTGCCTGGAGTCGGTCAGGGGGAAGTGAAGCTTTCTTT. This chain joins TRBV30 and TRBJ1-1; TRBD1 matches 7 bases. The germline CDR1 and CDR2 sequences are GTSNPN and SVGIG (reference sequence). After removal of 2 bases from V and 7 bases from J, the junction contained 7 bases not matched to a gene. This CDR3 region has 13 residues. Together with reference TRBV30 and TRBJ1-1, the CDR3 gives the full variable domain: SQTIHQWPATLVQPVGSPLSLECTVEGTSNPNLYWYRQAAGRGLQLLFYSVGIGQISSEVPQNLSASRPQDRQFILSSKKLLLSDSGFYLCAWSRSGGSEAFFGQGTRLTVV.

This CDR3 reads CASRNQGLSNQPQHF. The CDR3 DNA is TGTGCCAGTCGTAATCAGGGTCTTAGCAATCAGCCCCAGCATTTT. The genes are TRBV19 and TRBJ1-5, with D perhaps TRBD1 (5 bases). Trimming cost V 8 bases and J 0 bases, with 14 bases left between them. Germline lookup yields CDR1 LNHDA and CDR2 SQIVND (reference sequence). The CDR3 is 15 amino acids.

V gene TRBV3-1 (or the pseudogene TRBV3-2) combines with J gene TRBJ2-2; D gene uncertain. This CDR3 comprises 17 residues. CDR1 LGHDT and CDR2 YNNKEL come from the germline V gene (reference sequence). V shed 0 bases and J shed 5 bases, with 16 bases lying between them. CDR3 loop: CASSQETLSTVTGELFF. The CDR3 DNA sequence: TGTGCCAGCAGCCAAGAGACTTTGTCGACCGTAACCGGGGAGCTGTTTTTT.

This clone has just one count. CDR3 residues: CSVGAGGNSPLHF. Written as DNA, the CDR3 is TGCAGCGTTGGTGCAGGGGGCAATTCACCCCTCCACTTT. This rearrangement joins TRBV29-1 to TRBJ1-6, with 8 bases that match TRBD1. In germline, CDR1 is SQVTM, CDR2 ANQGSEA. The V gene end was trimmed by 4 bases and the J gene end by 7 bases; junction bases not matched to a gene: 3. CDR3 length: 13 amino acids. Together with reference TRBV29-1 and TRBJ1-6, the CDR3 gives the full variable domain: SAVISQKPSRDICQRGTSLTIQCQVDSQVTMMFWYRQQPGQSLTLIATANQGSEATYESGFVIDKFPISRPNLTFSTLTVSNMSPEDSSIYLCSVGAGGNSPLHFGNGTRLTVT.

V is TRBV10-3 and J is TRBJ2-1; 10 nucleotides match TRBD1. Germline CDR1 and CDR2: ENHRY and SYGVKD. This CDR3 has 15 amino acids. J gave up 5 bases and V 3 bases, and 4 bases lay outside the gene matches. DNA for the CDR3: TGTGCCATCAGTGAACCCGGGACAGGGGACAATGAGCAGTTCTTC. Its translation: CAISEPGTGDNEQFF.

The chain couples TRBV24-1 to TRBJ2-7; TRBD1 agrees at 9 bases. The J segment lost 8 bases and the V segment lost 4 bases, leaving 20 bases of the junction unmatched. Germline V gene data show CDR1 as KGHDR and CDR2 as SFDVKD. The CDR3 consists of 18 residues. The CDR3: CATSDPGQGKTGEPKQYF. Here the CDR3 DNA reads TGTGCCACCAGTGACCCGGGACAGGGCAAAACCGGGGAGCCCAAGCAGTACTTC.

Here the CDR3 reads CATNTDRSSGANVLTF. The CDR3 DNA reads as TGTGCCACCAATACCGACCGGAGCTCTGGGGCCAACGTCCTGACTTTC. The gene calls are TRBV11-2 and TRBJ2-6, with unresolved D. Trimming removed 10 bases at V and 0 bases at J, with 16 bases between. Germline V lookup: CDR1 SGHAT, CDR2 FQNNGV. The CDR3 runs to 16 residues.

This clone was seen only once. The V and J genes are TRBV2 and TRBJ1-5; TRBD1 aligns across 7 bases. Germline values: CDR1 SNHLY, CDR2 FYNNEI. The CDR3 is 14 residues long. The junction had 11 bases not matched to a gene; V was cut back by 9 bases and J by 6 bases. The CDR3 protein is CASSFRQGSQPQHF. CDR3 DNA: TGTGCCAGTTCCTTTCGACAGGGAAGTCAGCCCCAGCATTTT. The full variable domain, its missing parts supplied by reference TRBV2 and TRBJ1-5, is EPEVTQTPSHQVTQMGQEVILRCVPISNHLYFYWYRQILGQKVEFLVSFYNNEISEKSEIFDDQFSVERPDGSNFTLKIRSTKLEDSAMYFCASSFRQGSQPQHFGDGTRLSIL.

The V call is TRBV7-9, the J call TRBJ1-3, with D hard to call. Germline CDR1 and CDR2: SEHNR and FQNEAQ (reference sequence). The CDR3 runs to 13 residues. V was shortened by 4 bases and J by 4 bases, with 8 bases between the two germline ends. CDR3 coding DNA: TGTGCCAGCAGCTCCTCTACGGGAAACACCATATATTTT. Translated: CASSSSTGNTIYF.

V and J are TRBV28 and TRBJ2-7; 14 nucleotides align to TRBD2. The V gene end was trimmed by 4 bases and the J gene end by 13 bases; junction bases not matched to a gene: 6. Germline CDR1 MDHEN, CDR2 SYDVKM. The CDR3 totals 13 residues. CDR3 nucleotides: TGTGCCAGCAGTTCCGGGACTAGCGGGAGTCAATACTTC. Translation gives CASSSGTSGSQYF.

CDR3 loop: CASSQEYTGGRGANVLTF. Written as DNA, the CDR3 is TGCGCCAGCAGCCAAGAGTACACAGGGGGAAGAGGGGCCAACGTCCTGACTTTC. The gene calls are TRBV4-1 and TRBJ2-6; TRBD1 aligns across 8 bases. J was trimmed by 4 bases and V by 0 bases; bases with no gene match: 8. The CDR3 extends over 18 amino acids. Per germline, CDR1 MGHRA and CDR2 YSYEKL.

In this sample, this clone turned up a few times. J is TRBJ2-5 and V is TRBV7-7; 10 bases are a match to TRBD1. This CDR3 has 15 amino acids. The V and J ends lost 1 base and 5 bases, in that order; junction bases with no gene match: 4. Germline V gene lookup returns CDR1 SSHAT and CDR2 FNYEAQ (reference sequence). The CDR3 here is CASSLGQGAWETQYF. As DNA, the CDR3 is TGTGCCAGCAGCTTAGGACAGGGGGCCTGGGAGACCCAGTACTTC. Full variable domain (remainder filled in from reference TRBV7-7 and TRBJ2-5): GAGVSQSPRYKVTKRGQDVTLRCDPISSHATLYWYQQALGQGPEFLTYFNYEAQPDKSGLPSDRFSAERPEGSISTLTIQRTEQRDSAMYRCASSLGQGAWETQYFGPGTRLLVL.

This clone was detected once. The chain combines TRBV6-2 or TRBV6-3 with TRBJ2-5; 8 bases agree with TRBD1. Per germline, CDR1 MNHEY and CDR2 SVGEGT. After removal of 1 base from V and 5 bases from J, the junction contained 12 bases not matched to a gene. The CDR3 is made up of 17 amino acids. The CDR3 DNA reads as TGTGCCAGCAGTTACTTCGGACAGGGTTTATTCCAGGAGACCCAGTACTTC. It is translated as CASSYFGQGLFQETQYF.

The chain is built from TRBV11-3 and TRBJ1-1, with D possibly being TRBD1 (6 bases). CDR3 length equals 15 residues. Trimming left V 1 base short and J 0 bases short, with 9 bases between. Looked up from germline, CDR1 is SGHNT and CDR2 is YENEEA. CDR3 sequence reads: CASSLAQGMNTEAFF. Written as DNA, the CDR3 is TGTGCCAGCAGCTTAGCTCAGGGGATGAACACTGAAGCTTTCTTT.

The V gene is TRBV21-1, the J gene TRBJ2-7; TRBD1, the D gene given by the table, was not confirmed from the DNA. TRBV21-1 is listed as a pseudogene. CDR3 length equals 14 residues. CDR3 in DNA: TGTGCCAGCAGCAAAGGAACAGGGACCCACGAGCAGTACTTC. It translates to CASSKGTGTHEQYF.

This chain connects TRBV5-6 to TRBJ2-4; D is unclear. Germline values: CDR1 SGHDT, CDR2 YYEEEE. The V and J ends lost 4 bases and 1 base respectively, with 9 bases between them. The CDR3 has 14 residues. The CDR3 region has the DNA TGTGCCAGCAGCAGACTTCTTGCCAAAAACATTCAGTACTTC. As protein: CASSRLLAKNIQYF.

The rearrangement links TRBV11-3 to TRBJ2-5; D not certain. Looked up from germline, CDR1 is SGHNT and CDR2 is YENEEA. The germline V and J ends were trimmed by 0 bases and 5 bases, with 7 bases remaining between them. This CDR3 has 13 amino acids. DNA for the CDR3: TGTGCCAGCAGCTTAGACACAGAGGAGACCCAGTACTTC. Translated, it gives CASSLDTEETQYF. Filled out from reference TRBV11-3 and TRBJ2-5, the complete variable domain reads EAGVVQSPRYKIIEKKQPVAFWCNPISGHNTLYWYLQNLGQGPELLIRYENEEAVDDSQLPKDRFSAERLKGVDSTLKIQPAELGDSAVYLCASSLDTEETQYFGPGTRLLVL.

The table lists this clone with a count of one. This chain uses TRBV6-1 with TRBJ1-2; 9 bases match TRBD1. CDR1 is MNHNS, CDR2 SASEGT, per germline. Trimming at V came to 0 bases and at J to 6 bases, leaving 2 bases not matched to a gene. The CDR3 is made up of 14 amino acids. CDR3 bases: TGTGCCAGCAGTGAAGCAGGGACAGGGAATGGCTACACCTTC. This sequence encodes CASSEAGTGNGYTF.

Only a few counts were recorded for this clone. The gene calls are TRBV7-9 and TRBJ1-6, with TRBD1 matching over 7 bases. V dropped 4 bases and J dropped 7; count of bases not matched to a gene: 13. The germline V gene has CDR1 SEHNR and CDR2 FQNEAQ (reference sequence). CDR3 length equals 17 residues. The CDR3 region is CASSSTETGTGNSPLHF. CDR3 coding DNA: TGTGCCAGCAGCTCCACAGAGACAGGGACGGGGAATTCACCCCTCCACTTT.

V and J are TRBV5-1 and TRBJ2-7; 7 bases map to TRBD1. V lost 4 bases to trimming and J lost 3 bases; unmatched junction nucleotides: 7. Germline V gives CDR1 SGHRS, CDR2 YFSETQ. This CDR3 is 14 amino acids long. The CDR3 DNA reads as TGCGCCAGCAGCACCGGGACAGCCAGCTACGAGCAGTACTTC. Translated: CASSTGTASYEQYF.